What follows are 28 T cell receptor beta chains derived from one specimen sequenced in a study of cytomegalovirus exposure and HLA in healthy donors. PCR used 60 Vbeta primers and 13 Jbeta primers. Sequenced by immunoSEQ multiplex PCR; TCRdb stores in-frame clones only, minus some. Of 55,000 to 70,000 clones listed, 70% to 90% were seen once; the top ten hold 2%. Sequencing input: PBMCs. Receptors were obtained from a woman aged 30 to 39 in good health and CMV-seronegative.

The CDR3 coding sequence is TGTGCCAGCAGCTTCAGGGGAGGGACTGAAGCTTTCTTT. Its protein product is CASSFRGGTEAFF. The J gene is TRBJ1-1, the V gene TRBV7-8; possible D gene TRBD1, 6 bases. CDR3 length: 13 amino acids. From germline, CDR1 is SGHVS and CDR2 FQNEAQ. V lost 3 bases, J lost 5 bases, and 10 bases lay in between.

CDR3 sequence (DNA): TGCGCCAGCAGCGAACTACAGGGGGATGGTGAGCAGTTCTTC. It codes for CASSELQGDGEQFF. V usage is TRBV5-1 and J usage is TRBJ2-1; 8 bases align to TRBD1. Unmatched junction bases numbered 9, after V lost 4 bases and J lost 9 bases. The CDR3 sequence is 14 residues long. Germline CDR1 SGHRS, CDR2 YFSETQ.

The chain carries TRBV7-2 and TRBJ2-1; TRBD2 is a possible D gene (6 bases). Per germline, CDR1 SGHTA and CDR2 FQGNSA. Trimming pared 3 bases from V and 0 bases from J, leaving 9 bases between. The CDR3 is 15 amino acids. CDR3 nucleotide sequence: TGTGCCAGCAGCTTGGACGGGAGCTCCTACAATGAGCAGTTCTTC. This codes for CASSLDGSSYNEQFF.

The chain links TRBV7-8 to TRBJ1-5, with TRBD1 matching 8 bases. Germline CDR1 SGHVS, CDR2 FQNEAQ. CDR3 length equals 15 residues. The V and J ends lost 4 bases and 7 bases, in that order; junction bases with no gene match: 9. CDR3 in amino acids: CASSSQGGRGQPQHF. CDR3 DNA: TGTGCCAGCAGCTCACAGGGGGGCCGGGGACAGCCCCAGCATTTT.

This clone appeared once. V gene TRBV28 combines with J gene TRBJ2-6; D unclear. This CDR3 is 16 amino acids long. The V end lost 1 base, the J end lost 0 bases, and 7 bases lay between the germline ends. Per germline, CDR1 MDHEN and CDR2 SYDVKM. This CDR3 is CASSLSRSSGANVLTF. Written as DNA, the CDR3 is TGTGCCAGCAGTTTATCTAGGTCCTCTGGGGCCAACGTCCTGACTTTC. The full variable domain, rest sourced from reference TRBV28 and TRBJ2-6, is DVKVTQSSRYLVKRTGEKVFLECVQDMDHENMFWYRQDPGLGLRLIYFSYDVKMKEKGDIPEGYSVSREKKERFSLILESASTNQTSMYLCASSLSRSSGANVLTFGAGSRLTVL.

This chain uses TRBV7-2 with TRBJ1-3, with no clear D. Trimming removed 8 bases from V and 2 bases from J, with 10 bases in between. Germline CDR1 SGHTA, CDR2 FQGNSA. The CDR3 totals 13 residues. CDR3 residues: CASGTNTGNTIYF. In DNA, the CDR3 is TGTGCCAGCGGCACTAATACTGGAAACACCATATATTTT.

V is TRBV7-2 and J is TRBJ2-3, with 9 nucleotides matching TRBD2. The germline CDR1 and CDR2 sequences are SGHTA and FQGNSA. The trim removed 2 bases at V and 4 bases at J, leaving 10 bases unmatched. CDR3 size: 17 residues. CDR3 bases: TGTGCCAGCAGCTTATGGATTGCGGGAGGGGGGTCAGATACGCAGTATTTT. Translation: CASSLWIAGGGSDTQYF.

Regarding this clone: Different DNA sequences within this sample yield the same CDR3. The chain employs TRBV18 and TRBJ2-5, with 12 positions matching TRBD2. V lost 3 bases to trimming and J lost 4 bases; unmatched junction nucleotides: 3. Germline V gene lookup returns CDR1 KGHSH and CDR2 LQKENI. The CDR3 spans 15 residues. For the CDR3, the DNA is TGTGCCAGCTCACCGGGACTAGCGGGTGGAGAGACCCAGTACTTC. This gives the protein CASSPGLAGGETQYF.

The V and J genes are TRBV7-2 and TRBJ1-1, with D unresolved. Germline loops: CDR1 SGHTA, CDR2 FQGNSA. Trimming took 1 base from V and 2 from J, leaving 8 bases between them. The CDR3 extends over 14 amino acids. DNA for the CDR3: TGTGCCAGCAGCTTAGAAGGACTCAACACTGAAGCTTTCTTT. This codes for CASSLEGLNTEAFF.

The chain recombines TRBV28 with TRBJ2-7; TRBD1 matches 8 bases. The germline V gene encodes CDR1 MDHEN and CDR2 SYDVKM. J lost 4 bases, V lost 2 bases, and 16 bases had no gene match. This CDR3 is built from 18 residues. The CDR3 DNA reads TGTGCCAGCAGTTTAGCCCGCACCCGGGACAGGCCTCAATACGAGCAGTACTTC. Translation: CASSLARTRDRPQYEQYF.

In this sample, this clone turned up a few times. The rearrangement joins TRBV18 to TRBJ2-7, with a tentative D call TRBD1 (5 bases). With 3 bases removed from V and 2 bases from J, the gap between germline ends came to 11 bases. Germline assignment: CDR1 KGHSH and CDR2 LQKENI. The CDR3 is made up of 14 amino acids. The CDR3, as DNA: TGTGCCAGCTCACCCCGGCAGGGAACCTACGAGCAGTACTTC. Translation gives CASSPRQGTYEQYF. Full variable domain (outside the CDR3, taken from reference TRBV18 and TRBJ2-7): NAGVMQNPRHLVRRRGQEARLRCSPMKGHSHVYWYRQLPEEGLKFMVYLQKENIIDESGMPKERFSAEFPKEGPSILRIQQVVRGDSAAYFCASSPRQGTYEQYFGPGTRLTVT.

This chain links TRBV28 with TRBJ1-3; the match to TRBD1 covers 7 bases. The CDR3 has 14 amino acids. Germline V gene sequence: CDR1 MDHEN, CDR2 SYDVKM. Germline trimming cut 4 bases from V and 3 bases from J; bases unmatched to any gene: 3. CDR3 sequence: CASSSGGFGNTIYF. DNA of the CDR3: TGTGCCAGCAGTTCAGGGGGATTTGGAAACACCATATATTTT.

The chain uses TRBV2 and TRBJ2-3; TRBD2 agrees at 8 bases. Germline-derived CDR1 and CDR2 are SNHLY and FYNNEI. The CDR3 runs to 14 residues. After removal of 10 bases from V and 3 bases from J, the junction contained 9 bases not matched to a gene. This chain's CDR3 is CATKGAGATDTQYF. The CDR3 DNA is TGTGCCACCAAAGGAGCGGGAGCGACAGATACGCAGTATTTT.

The CDR3 sequence is CASSVGRGSSPLHF. The DNA of the CDR3 is TGTGCCAGCAGCGTAGGGCGGGGTAGTTCACCCCTCCACTTT. The genes are TRBV9 and TRBJ1-6; D is undetermined. This CDR3 spans 14 amino acids. The germline V gene has CDR1 SGDLS and CDR2 YYNGEE. V gave up 0 bases and J gave up 9 bases, with 10 bases separating them.

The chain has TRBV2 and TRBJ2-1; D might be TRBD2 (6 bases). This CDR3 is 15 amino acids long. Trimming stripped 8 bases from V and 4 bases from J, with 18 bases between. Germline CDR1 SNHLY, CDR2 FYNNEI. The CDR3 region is CASQIAGGTYNEQFF. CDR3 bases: TGTGCCAGCCAGATAGCTGGAGGGACTTACAATGAGCAGTTCTTC.

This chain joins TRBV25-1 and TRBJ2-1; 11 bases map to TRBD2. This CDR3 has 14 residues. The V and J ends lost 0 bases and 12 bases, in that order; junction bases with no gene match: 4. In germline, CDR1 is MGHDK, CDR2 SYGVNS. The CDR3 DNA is TGTGCCAGCAGTGAATATAGCGGGAGGGTTAGGCAGTTCTTC. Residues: CASSEYSGRVRQFF.

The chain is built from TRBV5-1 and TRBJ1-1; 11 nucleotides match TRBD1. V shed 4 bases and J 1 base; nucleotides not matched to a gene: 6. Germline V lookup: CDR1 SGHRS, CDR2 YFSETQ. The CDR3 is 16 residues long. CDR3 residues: CASSTSGTGGNTEAFF. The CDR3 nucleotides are TGCGCCAGCAGCACTTCCGGGACAGGGGGGAACACTGAAGCTTTCTTT. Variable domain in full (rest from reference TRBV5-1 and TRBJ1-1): KAGVTQTPRYLIKTRGQQVTLSCSPISGHRSVSWYQQTPGQGLQFLFEYFSETQRNKGNFPGRFSGRQFSNSRSEMNVSTLELGDSALYLCASSTSGTGGNTEAFFGQGTRLTVV.

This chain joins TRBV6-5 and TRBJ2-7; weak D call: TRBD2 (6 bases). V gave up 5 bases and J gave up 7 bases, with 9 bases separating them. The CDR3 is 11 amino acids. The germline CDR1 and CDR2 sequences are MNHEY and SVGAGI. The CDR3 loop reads CASSRAGEQYF. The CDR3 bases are TGTGCCAGCAGTCGCGCGGGGGAGCAGTACTTC.

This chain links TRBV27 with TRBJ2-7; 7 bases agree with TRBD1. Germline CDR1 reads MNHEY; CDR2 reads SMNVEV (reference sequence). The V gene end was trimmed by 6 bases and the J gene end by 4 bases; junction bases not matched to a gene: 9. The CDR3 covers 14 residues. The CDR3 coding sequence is TGTGCCAGCAGCAGATCCGGGACAGCTTACGAGCAGTACTTC. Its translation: CASSRSGTAYEQYF.

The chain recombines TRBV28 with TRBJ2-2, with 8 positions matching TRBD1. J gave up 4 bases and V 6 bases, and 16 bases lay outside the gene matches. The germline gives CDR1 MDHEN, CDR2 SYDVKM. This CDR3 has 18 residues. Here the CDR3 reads CASRDQDRAERSTGELFF. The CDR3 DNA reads TGTGCCAGCAGAGACCAGGACAGGGCAGAACGGTCCACCGGGGAGCTGTTTTTT.

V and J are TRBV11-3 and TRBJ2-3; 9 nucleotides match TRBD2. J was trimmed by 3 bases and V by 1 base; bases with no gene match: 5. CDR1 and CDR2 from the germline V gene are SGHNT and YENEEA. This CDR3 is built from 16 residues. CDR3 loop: CASSLGQREATDTQYF. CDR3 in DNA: TGTGCCAGCAGCTTAGGCCAGCGGGAGGCGACAGATACGCAGTATTTT.

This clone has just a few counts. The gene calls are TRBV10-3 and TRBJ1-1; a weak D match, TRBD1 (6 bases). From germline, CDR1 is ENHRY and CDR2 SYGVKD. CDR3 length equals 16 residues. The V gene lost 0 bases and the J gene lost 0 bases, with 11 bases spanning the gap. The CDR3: CAISESGGGVNTEAFF. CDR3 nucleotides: TGTGCCATCAGTGAGTCAGGGGGAGGGGTGAACACTGAAGCTTTCTTT.

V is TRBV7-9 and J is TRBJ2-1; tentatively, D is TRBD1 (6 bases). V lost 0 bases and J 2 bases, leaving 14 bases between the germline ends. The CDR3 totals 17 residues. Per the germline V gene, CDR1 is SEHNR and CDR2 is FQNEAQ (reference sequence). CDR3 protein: CASSLARGQPTYNEQFF. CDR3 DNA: TGTGCCAGCAGCTTAGCACGTGGACAGCCCACCTACAATGAGCAGTTCTTC.

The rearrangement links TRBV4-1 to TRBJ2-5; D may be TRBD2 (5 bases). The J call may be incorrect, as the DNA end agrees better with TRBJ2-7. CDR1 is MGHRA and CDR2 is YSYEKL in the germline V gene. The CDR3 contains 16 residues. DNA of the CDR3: TGCGCCAGCAGCCAAGAATTTTGGAGCGGTGCCTACGAGCAGTACTTC. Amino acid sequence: CASSQEFWSGAYEQYF.

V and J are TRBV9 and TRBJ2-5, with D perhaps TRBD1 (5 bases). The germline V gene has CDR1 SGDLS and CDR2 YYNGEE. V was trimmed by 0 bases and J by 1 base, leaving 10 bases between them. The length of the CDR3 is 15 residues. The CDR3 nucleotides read TGTGCCAGCAGCGTAGGTGGGGCCACCCAAGAGACCCAGTACTTC. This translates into CASSVGGATQETQYF.

DNA for the CDR3: TGTGCCAGCAGCCAGGGCGATCGGGCGCAGTATTTT. Amino acid sequence: CASSQGDRAQYF. The genes are TRBV11-1 and TRBJ2-3; TRBD1 might be the D (5 bases). V was shortened by 5 bases and J by 10 bases, with 13 bases between the two germline ends. The CDR3 runs to 12 residues. Looked up from germline, CDR1 is SGHAT and CDR2 is FQDESV (reference sequence).

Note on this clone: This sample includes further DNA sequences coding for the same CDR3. CDR3 loop: CASSPGTGGEAFF. CDR3 coding DNA: TGTGCCAGTAGTCCCGGGACGGGGGGTGAAGCTTTCTTT. This chain connects TRBV19 to TRBJ1-1, with D perhaps TRBD1 (5 bases). This CDR3 has 13 residues. The germline CDR1 and CDR2 sequences are LNHDA and SQIVND (reference sequence). Trimming pared 5 bases from V and 7 bases from J, leaving 14 bases between.

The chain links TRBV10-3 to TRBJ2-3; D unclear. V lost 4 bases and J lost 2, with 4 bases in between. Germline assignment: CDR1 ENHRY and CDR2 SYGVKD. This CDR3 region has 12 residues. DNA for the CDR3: TGTGCCATCAGTGCCCTCACAGATACGCAGTATTTT. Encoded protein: CAISALTDTQYF.